These 30 T cell receptor beta chains were sequenced from one sample in a study of T cells in Graves' hyperthyroidism and ophthalmopathy (dated by TCRdb to the late 2010s). Library prep was done by multiplex PCR. Sequenced on an Illumina HiSeq 2000. The TCR beta CDR3 regions were amplified from RNA transcripts. The first round of RT-PCR for the TCR CDR3 was performed with the HTBI primer set and the Qiagen OneStep RT-PCR kit. In TCRdb, the public reads were trimmed at Q25 with fastp and aligned with MiXCR, with productive beta chains retained. Rows are unified per CDR3 protein, each entry keeping the most common DNA and genes. This sample gives more than 550,000 distinct CDR3 sequences in total; 40% to 55% of them show up just once. The leading ten clones occupy about 7.7% of the sample. The sample comprised peripheral blood or thyroid tissue (not recorded which). These receptors originate from an adult man with Graves' disease, either hyperthyroidism or ophthalmopathy (not recorded which).

With respect to this clonotype: A read error may produce the germline difference seen at one junction end. V is TRBV7-9 and J is TRBJ2-3, with D tentatively TRBD2 (7 bases). Germline lookup yields CDR1 SEHNR and CDR2 FQNEAQ (reference sequence). This CDR3 spans 15 amino acids. The CDR3 sequence is CASSPGGGRADTQYF. The CDR3 DNA reads as TGCGCCAGCAGCCCCGGAGGGGGGAGGGCAGATACGCAGTATTTT.

This clonotype was seen ten or more times. This rearrangement joins TRBV29-1 to TRBJ1-2, with unresolved D. The length of the CDR3 is 11 residues. The germline gives CDR1 SQVTM, CDR2 ANQGSEA. V was trimmed by 7 bases and J by 1 base, leaving 7 bases between them. The CDR3 sequence is CSGGHNYGYTF. The CDR3 DNA reads as TGCAGCGGTGGCCATAACTATGGCTACACCTTC. Full variable domain (rest looked up from reference TRBV29-1 and TRBJ1-2): SAVISQKPSRDICQRGTSLTIQCQVDSQVTMMFWYRQQPGQSLTLIATANQGSEATYESGFVIDKFPISRPNLTFSTLTVSNMSPEDSSIYLCSGGHNYGYTFGSGTRLTVV.

There are many counts of this clonotype. V is TRBV25-1 and J is TRBJ1-1, with D unclear. Trimming took off 3 bases at V and 1 base at J, with 6 bases between the two ends. In germline, CDR1 is MGHDK, CDR2 SYGVNS. This CDR3 contains 13 residues. In DNA, the CDR3 is TGTGCCAGCAGTGACGGGTGGAACACTGAAGCTTTCTTT. It codes for CASSDGWNTEAFF.

There are a few counts of this clonotype. V is TRBV14 and J is TRBJ1-1; D remains unclear. V was cut by 3 bases and J by 0 bases, with 5 bases left in between. CDR3 length: 13 residues. The V gene's germline CDR1 is SGHDN and CDR2 FVKESK. The CDR3 is CASSHRMNTEAFF. The CDR3 DNA sequence: TGTGCCAGCAGCCATCGAATGAACACTGAAGCTTTCTTT. The complete variable domain, with remaining parts taken from reference TRBV14 and TRBJ1-1, reads EAGVTQFPSHSVIEKGQTVTLRCDPISGHDNLYWYRRVMGKEIKFLLHFVKESKQDESGMPNNRFLAERTGGTYSTLKVQPAELEDSGVYFCASSHRMNTEAFFGQGTRLTVV.

The V gene is TRBV11-2, the J gene TRBJ1-3; D unresolved. Trimming stripped 5 bases from V and 0 bases from J, with 8 bases between. This CDR3 is built from 14 residues. The germline V gene encodes CDR1 SGHAT and CDR2 FQNNGV. The CDR3 sequence: CASSVKYSGNTIYF. Written as DNA, the CDR3 is TGTGCCAGCAGCGTCAAATACTCTGGAAACACCATATATTTT.

The rearrangement joins TRBV12-3 or TRBV12-4 to TRBJ2-7, with 12 bases fitting TRBD2. The trim removed 6 bases at V and 7 bases at J, leaving 1 base unmatched. The CDR3 extends over 12 amino acids. This CDR3 reads CASSGLAGEQYF. CDR3 nucleotides: TGTGCCAGCAGCGGACTAGCGGGGGAGCAGTACTTC.

This clonotype showed up many times. J is TRBJ2-5 and V is TRBV7-9; D perhaps matches TRBD1 (5 bases). The germline V gene has CDR1 SEHNR and CDR2 FQNEAQ (reference sequence). V was cut by 8 bases and J by 2 bases, with 9 bases left in between. The CDR3 is made up of 12 amino acids. CDR3 nucleotides: TGTGCCAGCCAAACAGGTCAAGAGACCCAGTACTTC. Its translation is CASQTGQETQYF.

This clonotype was seen repeatedly, ten times or more. The chain couples TRBV24-1 to TRBJ1-1; D unresolved. The length of the CDR3 is 11 residues. V dropped 6 bases and J dropped 7 bases, with 8 bases sitting between them. Germline lookup yields CDR1 KGHDR and CDR2 SFDVKD. The CDR3 is CATSFDGEAFF. The CDR3 nucleotides are TGTGCCACCAGTTTCGACGGTGAAGCTTTCTTT.

The CDR3 bases are TGTGCCAGCAGCTTAGGTCTTGGGGGGCGCGGTGAAAAACTGTTTTTT. It yields the protein CASSLGLGGRGEKLFF. V gene TRBV7-9 combines with J gene TRBJ1-4; tentative D call: TRBD1 (6 bases). The CDR3 has 16 amino acids. CDR1 is SEHNR, CDR2 FQNEAQ, per germline (reference sequence). Trimming shortened V by 1 base and J by 7 bases, and 16 bases separated the two germline ends. The full variable domain, with the rest looked up from reference TRBV7-9 and TRBJ1-4, is DTGVSQNPRHKITKRGQNVTFRCDPISEHNRLYWYRQTLGQGPEFLTYFQNEAQLEKSRLLSDRFSAERPKGSFSTLEIQRTEQGDSAMYLCASSLGLGGRGEKLFFGSGTQLSVL.

This clonotype was observed many times. The chain has TRBV29-1 and TRBJ1-1; D not resolved. The CDR3 covers 13 residues. The V and J ends lost 5 bases and 4 bases respectively, with 14 bases between them. Germline loops: CDR1 SQVTM, CDR2 ANQGSEA. CDR3 protein: CSVQVKRATEAFF. CDR3 nucleotide sequence: TGCAGCGTTCAGGTAAAAAGGGCCACTGAAGCTTTCTTT.

Only a few counts were recorded for this clonotype. The chain uses TRBV7-3 and TRBJ1-1; 8 bases map to TRBD1. This CDR3 comprises 15 residues. V shed 4 bases and J 4 bases; nucleotides not matched to a gene: 8. Germline lookup yields CDR1 SGHTA and CDR2 FQGTGA. The CDR3 nucleotides are TGTGCCAGCAGCTCCCGAGGACAGGGAATCACTGAAGCTTTCTTT. Translated, it gives CASSSRGQGITEAFF.

The chain uses TRBV20-1 and TRBJ2-7; perhaps TRBD2 as D (6 bases). The CDR3 runs 14 residues. Germline assignment: CDR1 DFQATT and CDR2 SNEGSKA (reference sequence). V lost 2 bases to trimming and J lost 5 bases, with 16 bases between them. CDR3 in amino acids: CSARLRASVDEQYF. The CDR3 DNA follows: TGCAGTGCTAGATTGAGGGCTAGCGTCGACGAGCAGTACTTC.

The chain carries TRBV10-3 and TRBJ1-2; 8 nucleotides line up with TRBD1. The CDR3 is made up of 15 amino acids. V shed 2 bases and J 1 base; nucleotides not matched to a gene: 3. Germline V gene lookup returns CDR1 ENHRY and CDR2 SYGVKD. The CDR3 sequence is CAISEPGQVNYGYTF. The CDR3 nucleotides read TGTGCCATCAGTGAGCCGGGACAGGTTAACTATGGCTACACCTTC.

J is TRBJ1-6 and V is TRBV24-1, with 9 bases aligning to TRBD1. This CDR3 has 15 residues. Per germline, CDR1 KGHDR and CDR2 SFDVKD. J was trimmed by 7 bases and V by 5 bases; bases with no gene match: 5. The CDR3 reads CATSADGQGNSPLHF. The DNA for the CDR3 is TGTGCCACCAGTGCTGACGGACAGGGGAATTCACCCCTCCACTTT.

Remarks on this clonotype: The conserved final phenylalanine or tryptophan is absent from the CDR3, which likely points to a read error. The chain combines TRBV14 with TRBJ2-7; 11 nucleotides align to TRBD2. Looked up from germline, CDR1 is SGHDN and CDR2 is FVKESK. Trimming at V came to 5 bases and at J to 0 bases, leaving 3 bases not matched to a gene. There are 15 residues in the CDR3. CDR3 DNA sequence: TGTGCCAGCAGCGAAGGGACTAGCGGCTCCTACGAGCAGTACCTC. The encoded protein is CASSEGTSGSYEQYL.

Many counts were recorded for this clonotype. The chain has TRBV19 and TRBJ1-3, with no clear D. Germline assignment: CDR1 LNHDA and CDR2 SQIVND (reference sequence). The CDR3 is made up of 13 amino acids. V gave up 7 bases and J gave up 2 bases, with 9 bases separating them. The CDR3, as DNA: TGTGCCAGTATAGGGATTACTGGAAACACCATATATTTT. It encodes CASIGITGNTIYF. Drawing the rest from reference TRBV19 and TRBJ1-3, the complete variable domain is DGGITQSPKYLFRKEGQNVTLSCEQNLNHDAMYWYRQDPGQGLRLIYYSQIVNDFQKGDIAEGYSVSREKKESFPLTVTSAQKNPTAFYLCASIGITGNTIYFGEGSWLTVV.

The chain is built from TRBV12-3 or TRBV12-4 and TRBJ1-2; TRBD1 aligns across 8 bases. V lost 2 bases, J lost 6 bases, and 8 bases stayed unmatched. The CDR3 length is 15 residues. The CDR3 reads CASSLNWDRRNGYTF. The CDR3 bases are TGTGCCAGCAGTTTAAATTGGGACAGGAGAAATGGCTACACCTTC.

This clonotype was recorded at least ten times. The gene calls are TRBV24-1 and TRBJ1-5; D call uncertain. This CDR3 is 12 amino acids long. Deletions cut 3 bases from V and 9 bases from J, with 8 bases between. Germline assignment: CDR1 KGHDR and CDR2 SFDVKD. The CDR3, as DNA: TGTGCCACCAGTGATGTAACCGCGCCCCAGCATTTT. Encoded protein: CATSDVTAPQHF.

There are a few counts of this clonotype. The J gene is TRBJ2-5, the V gene TRBV20-1; 8 positions agree with TRBD2. This CDR3 is 14 amino acids long. Germline V gene data show CDR1 as DFQATT and CDR2 as SNEGSKA (reference sequence). The ends lost 5 bases at V and 5 bases at J; junction bases unmatched: 10. The DNA of the CDR3 is TGCAGTGCTCCCGAAAGCGGGAGTATGGAGACCCAGTACTTC. Encoded protein: CSAPESGSMETQYF.

The chain recombines TRBV7-8 with TRBJ2-5; TRBD2 is a possible D gene (7 bases). The CDR3 totals 13 residues. V was clipped by 3 bases and J by 8 bases, with 13 bases between them. Germline CDR1 is SGHVS and CDR2 is FQNEAQ. CDR3 loop: CASSLSRGLTQYF. For the CDR3, the DNA is TGTGCCAGCAGCTTGTCGCGGGGGCTTACCCAGTACTTC.

This clonotype was detected ten times or more. The genes are TRBV14 and TRBJ1-1, with D maybe TRBD1 (6 bases). The V and J ends lost 4 bases and 1 base respectively, with 10 bases between them. Germline V gene sequence: CDR1 SGHDN, CDR2 FVKESK. The CDR3 totals 14 residues. CDR3 DNA sequence: TGTGCCAGCAGCCTTGGGACACAGAACACTGAAGCTTTCTTT. This gives the protein CASSLGTQNTEAFF.

The genes are TRBV11-1 and TRBJ1-1, with D maybe TRBD1 (6 bases). CDR1 and CDR2 (germline): SGHAT, FQDESV (reference sequence). Trimming removed 1 base from V and 4 bases from J, with 16 bases in between. This CDR3 spans 16 amino acids. CDR3 sequence: CASSLEGGGVSTEAFF. CDR3 in DNA: TGTGCCAGCAGCTTAGAGGGGGGCGGGGTGAGCACTGAAGCTTTCTTT.

This clonotype has a count of ten or more. The CDR3 protein is CAINSGAHGYTF. CDR3 DNA: TGTGCCATCAACTCGGGGGCACATGGCTACACCTTC. The gene calls are TRBV10-3 and TRBJ1-2; possible D gene TRBD1, 6 bases. V lost 7 bases and J 6 bases, leaving 12 bases between the germline ends. This CDR3 spans 12 amino acids. Germline values: CDR1 ENHRY, CDR2 SYGVKD.

The V gene is TRBV7-2, the J gene TRBJ2-5; D possibly corresponds to TRBD1 (6 bases). Germline V gene lookup returns CDR1 SGHTA and CDR2 FQGNSA. This CDR3 comprises 13 residues. V shed 6 bases and J shed 7 bases, with 15 bases lying between them. The CDR3 protein is CASRGGRGATQYF. CDR3 nucleotides: TGTGCCAGCAGGGGTGGCAGGGGTGCGACCCAGTACTTC.

This clonotype was counted only a few times. This chain links TRBV13 with TRBJ1-6, with a possible D match to TRBD1 (6 bases). V lost 6 bases, J lost 4 bases, and 13 bases lay in between. The CDR3 runs 15 residues. CDR1 is PRHDT and CDR2 is FYEKMQ in the germline V gene (reference sequence). CDR3 residues: CASRRQAGYNSPLHF. The CDR3 region has the DNA TGTGCCAGCAGAAGACAGGCAGGGTATAATTCACCCCTCCACTTT.

This clonotype has a count of ten or more. The V gene is TRBV7-8, the J gene TRBJ1-5, with D hard to call. This CDR3 is 15 amino acids long. V was shortened by 0 bases and J by 6 bases, with 12 bases between the two germline ends. CDR1 and CDR2 from the germline V gene are SGHVS and FQNEAQ. The CDR3 loop reads CASSLAAFVGQPQHF. The CDR3 DNA is TGTGCCAGCAGCTTAGCCGCTTTTGTAGGTCAGCCCCAGCATTTT.

This clonotype was counted only a few times. The chain has TRBV6-6 and TRBJ1-6, with a weak D call TRBD1 (6 bases). Germline CDR1 is MNHNY and CDR2 is SVGAGI (reference sequence). The CDR3 totals 15 residues. Trimming stripped 7 bases from V and 8 bases from J, with 18 bases between. The CDR3 coding sequence is TGTGCCAGCACCCCTTTAGGGGGTGCGGATTCACCCCTCCACTTT. Protein: CASTPLGGADSPLHF.

As to this clonotype: A read error may be the cause here, since a much bigger clone is one base away. A read error is likely, as this CDR3 ends without the conserved phenylalanine or tryptophan. The genes are TRBV5-1 and TRBJ1-2, with D possibly matching TRBD1 (5 bases). Germline-derived CDR1 and CDR2 are SGHRS and YFSETQ. The CDR3 is made up of 13 amino acids. V lost 4 bases to trimming and J lost 3 bases, with 10 bases between them. The CDR3 DNA follows: TGCGCCAGCAGCAAGGACACGGACTATGGCTACACCTTA. Protein: CASSKDTDYGYTL.

This clonotype was recorded many times. The rearrangement links TRBV9 to TRBJ1-1; a possible D gene is TRBD1 (5 bases). Germline CDR1 reads SGDLS; CDR2 reads YYNGEE. Trimming left V 2 bases short and J 4 bases short, with 15 bases between. The CDR3 extends over 15 amino acids. The CDR3 DNA sequence: TGTGCCAGCAGCGTTCGCCCAGGGTACGGCACTGAAGCTTTCTTT. The encoded protein is CASSVRPGYGTEAFF. Full variable domain (missing parts from reference TRBV9 and TRBJ1-1): DSGVTQTPKHLITATGQRVTLRCSPRSGDLSVYWYQQSLDQGLQFLIQYYNGEERAKGNILERFSAQQFPDLHSELNLSSLELGDSALYFCASSVRPGYGTEAFFGQGTRLTVV.

The table lists this clonotype with many counts. The V and J genes are TRBV12-3 or TRBV12-4 and TRBJ1-1, with D hard to call. V was trimmed by 2 bases and J by 1 base, leaving 11 bases between them. CDR3 length equals 15 residues. The DNA of the CDR3 is TGTGCCAGCAGTTTATGGTCGGTAGAGAACACTGAAGCTTTCTTT. It is translated as CASSLWSVENTEAFF.